This T cell receptor (beta chain) was obtained from a study of T cell repertoires in cytomegalovirus infection. The overall study: Well-studied HLA-B-restricted CMV epitopes were used in the study alongside recently identified HLA-C-restricted ones. General study points: Based on cumulative public TCR beta family frequency, carriers of CMV plus the relevant HLA were identified.

Via MiXCR, TCRdb re-called the reads, giving one row per CDR3 protein. The table shows roughly 700,000 distinct CDR3 sequences, with around 30% occurring only once. In the case of this clonotype: Antigen specificity is unknown.

Germline lookup yields CDR1 SGHAT and CDR2 FQNNGV. The CDR3 length is 15 residues. Trimming took 5 bases from V and 0 from J, leaving 13 bases between them. This chain uses TRBV11-2 with TRBJ2-5; D uncertain. The receptor was derived from a human donor in good health (CMV status not recorded). Some clones in this sample may be carry-over from other donors' samples. This sample comprised cultured PBMCs, obtained from culture after CMV antigen stimulation. Here the CDR3 reads CASSRERRYQETQYF. The DNA of the CDR3 is TGTGCCAGCAGCCGAGAAAGACGATACCAAGAGACCCAGTACTTC.